One sample yielded the 25 T cell receptor beta chains listed below, sequenced in a study of CXCR3-negative and CXCR3-positive naive CD8 T cells. Study-wide results and caveats: Greater hydrophobicity was found in TRB CDR3s of CXCR3-positive naive cells than of CXCR3-negative naive cells.

These TCRs are of unknown antigen specificity. The libraries of TRB cDNA were constructed through 5' RACE using UMI labels. From its re-call of the 5' RACE reads, TCRdb lists each CDR3 protein once, without DNA. Reported are under 75,000 distinct CDR3 sequences; the ten largest clones contain about 0.71%. The sample taken for sequencing was naive CXCR3+ CD8+ T cells from blood. The subset is: CD45RO-CCR7+CD27+CD95- naive CD8+ T cells expressing CXCR3 (TNR3+). These receptors originate from a human donor in good health. Some clones in this sample may be carry-over from other donors' samples.

The CDR3 sequence: CASSLGEGAEAFF. This chain joins TRBV7-6 and TRBJ1-1; there is no DNA to check the TCRdb D call of TRBD1. The CDR3 sequence is 13 residues long. Germline V gene sequence: CDR1 SGHVS, CDR2 FNYEAQ.

The chain employs TRBV9 and TRBJ2-7. The CDR3 consists of 15 residues. CDR1 is SGDLS, CDR2 YYNGEE, per germline. CDR3 sequence: CASSVAVGESYEQYF.

This chain connects TRBV20-1 to TRBJ2-1; as DNA is missing, the TRBD2 call by TCRdb cannot be tested. The germline gives CDR1 DFQATT, CDR2 SNEGSKA (reference sequence). There are 17 residues in the CDR3. The CDR3 is CSARGALAGESYNEQFF.

The V and J genes are TRBV7-2 and TRBJ2-5; TCRdb gives TRBD1 as the D gene, but with no DNA this cannot be confirmed. The germline V gene has CDR1 SGHTA and CDR2 FQGNSA. The CDR3 has 14 residues. CDR3 amino acids: CASSLAGAQETQYF.

The chain recombines TRBV7-9 with TRBJ1-2. Germline values: CDR1 SEHNR, CDR2 FQNEAQ (reference sequence). CDR3 length: 16 amino acids. The CDR3 sequence is CASSLPDIMGNYGYTF.

The gene calls are TRBV19 and TRBJ2-7; TCRdb lists TRBD1, though no DNA is available to test this call. Germline CDR1 reads LNHDA; CDR2 reads SQIVND (reference sequence). The CDR3 length is 16 residues. CDR3: CASSTILDSRSYEQYF.

The chain uses TRBV20-1 and TRBJ1-5; with no DNA, the TCRdb D assignment of TRBD1 cannot be verified. This CDR3 is built from 14 residues. Looked up from germline, CDR1 is DFQATT and CDR2 is SNEGSKA (reference sequence). CDR3 region: CSAAKGEDNQPQHF.

V gene TRBV2 combines with J gene TRBJ2-1; TCRdb's D gene call, TRBD1, goes unchecked for lack of DNA. Germline loops: CDR1 SNHLY, CDR2 FYNNEI. The CDR3 runs to 16 residues. The CDR3 sequence: CASSRQTVSSYNEQFF.

This chain links TRBV20-1 with TRBJ2-1; TCRdb reports TRBD2, a call that lacks DNA to check it against. The germline CDR1 and CDR2 sequences are DFQATT and SNEGSKA (reference sequence). The CDR3 has 14 amino acids. The chain's CDR3 is CSALGFGGPDEQFF.

The rearrangement uses TRBV7-9 and TRBJ2-7. The length of the CDR3 is 12 residues. Germline V gene sequence: CDR1 SEHNR, CDR2 FQNEAQ (reference sequence). The chain's CDR3 is CASSFGVYEQYF.

This CDR3 is CASSQATDTQYF. V gene TRBV3-1 combines with J gene TRBJ2-3. Germline V gene data show CDR1 as LGHDT and CDR2 as YNNKEL (reference sequence). The CDR3 totals 12 residues.

This chain joins TRBV9 and TRBJ2-1; TCRdb designates TRBD2, a call that cannot be tested without DNA. The germline gives CDR1 SGDLS, CDR2 YYNGEE. CDR3 length: 16 amino acids. The CDR3: CASSVDPSGGYNEQFF.

The CDR3 spells CASSPSTGTNTGELFF. The rearrangement joins TRBV6-2 or TRBV6-3 to TRBJ2-2; there is no DNA to check the TCRdb D call of TRBD1. The germline V gene has CDR1 MNHEY and CDR2 SVGEGT. The CDR3 spans 16 residues.

V usage is TRBV4-3 and J usage is TRBJ2-4; TCRdb returns TRBD1, unconfirmable since there is no DNA. The CDR3 has 17 residues. The germline gives CDR1 LGHNA, CDR2 YSLEER. The CDR3 region is CASSQDLGPVAKNIQYF.

This chain connects TRBV7-3 to TRBJ2-3; TCRdb's D call, TRBD2, is unchecked because there is no DNA. Germline V lookup: CDR1 SGHTA, CDR2 FQGTGA. The CDR3 is 16 residues long. The CDR3 region is CASSLLGGASTDTQYF.

The V gene is TRBV29-1, the J gene TRBJ1-2. The CDR3 spans 11 residues. From germline, CDR1 is SQVTM and CDR2 ANQGSEA. The CDR3 loop reads CSVEDNGGYTF.

The chain carries TRBV19 and TRBJ2-7; TCRdb indicates TRBD1, and absent DNA this call remains unverified. This CDR3 has 20 amino acids. The germline CDR1 and CDR2 sequences are LNHDA and SQIVND (reference sequence). Here the CDR3 reads CASSIAGGTVDPQIIYEQYF.

J is TRBJ1-2 and V is TRBV7-9; TCRdb's assignment of TRBD1 cannot be checked, as there is no DNA. CDR1 is SEHNR, CDR2 FQNEAQ, per germline (reference sequence). This CDR3 has 16 amino acids. The CDR3 region is CASSDRPLDRRFLDTF.

The chain uses TRBV14 and TRBJ2-3. Germline-derived CDR1 and CDR2 are SGHDN and FVKESK. CDR3 size: 14 residues. The CDR3 here is CASSQDLVTDTQYF. The full variable domain, completed using reference TRBV14 and TRBJ2-3, is EAGVTQFPSHSVIEKGQTVTLRCDPISGHDNLYWYRRVMGKEIKFLLHFVKESKQDESGMPNNRFLAERTGGTYSTLKVQPAELEDSGVYFCASSQDLVTDTQYFGPGTRLTVL.

The chain links TRBV10-2 to TRBJ1-1; TCRdb picks TRBD1, but there is no DNA to check that call. From germline, CDR1 is WSHSY and CDR2 SAAADI. There are 15 residues in the CDR3. CDR3 protein: CASSEARGKNTEAFF.

This chain joins TRBV6-4 and TRBJ2-1; TCRdb lists TRBD2, though no DNA is available to test this call. Germline CDR1 and CDR2: MRHNA and SNTAGT. This CDR3 has 15 residues. CDR3 residues: CASSPGTSGGNEQFF.

This chain joins TRBV29-1 and TRBJ2-7; the D call from TCRdb, TRBD1, cannot be confirmed without DNA. CDR3 length equals 14 residues. Germline-derived CDR1 and CDR2 are SQVTM and ANQGSEA. CDR3 residues: CSVVAGQGSYEQYF.

This chain uses TRBV5-1 with TRBJ2-5; TCRdb proposes TRBD2, but this gene call is untestable without DNA. CDR3 length: 14 amino acids. Germline assignment: CDR1 SGHRS and CDR2 YFSETQ. CDR3 sequence reads: CASSQGRGEETQYF.

The V gene is TRBV23-1, the J gene TRBJ2-7; with no DNA, the TCRdb D assignment of TRBD1 cannot be verified. TRBV23-1 is annotated as an ORF whose role is uncertain. The length of the CDR3 is 20 residues. The CDR3 sequence is CASSSFIHGTVSPRPGEQYF.

The chain uses TRBV3-1 and TRBJ2-4; without DNA, the TCRdb call of TRBD2 cannot be checked. The CDR3 runs to 16 residues. Germline V gene data show CDR1 as LGHDT and CDR2 as YNNKEL (reference sequence). The chain's CDR3 is CASSRLAGGEENIQYF.